This entry lists 16 T cell receptor beta chains sequenced from one sample in a study of OX40 agonist ivuxolimab in advanced cancers. Assay used: immunoSEQ multiplex PCR; TCRdb lists only in-frame clones, some missing. The sample includes 60,000 to 85,000 clones, roughly nine tenths of them seen just once. Specimen: CD4+ or CD8+ T cells sorted from blood, collected in a trial of the OX40 agonist ivuxolimab. The receptors here all came from an adult with an advanced solid tumor such as melanoma, head and neck, liver or kidney cancer.

This clone was detected once. The chain carries TRBV28 and TRBJ1-2, with D hard to call. This CDR3 is 13 amino acids long. V lost 7 bases and J lost 4, with 13 bases in between. Germline V lookup: CDR1 MDHEN, CDR2 SYDVKM. DNA of the CDR3: TGTGCCAGCAATAAAAATTTCCTCTATGGCTACACCTTC. Translation: CASNKNFLYGYTF.

This clone was counted a few times. V gene TRBV5-1 combines with J gene TRBJ1-1, with D unresolved. The CDR3 has 12 residues. V lost 6 bases and J 1 base, leaving 7 bases between the germline ends. Germline V gives CDR1 SGHRS, CDR2 YFSETQ. The DNA for the CDR3 is TGCGCCAGCAACGAGCCGAACACTGAAGCTTTCTTT. Translating it yields CASNEPNTEAFF.

This clone was recorded only once. The genes are TRBV5-1 and TRBJ2-2; D perhaps matches TRBD2 (6 bases). Germline V lookup: CDR1 SGHRS, CDR2 YFSETQ. The V gene lost 0 bases and the J gene lost 0 bases, with 21 bases spanning the gap. This CDR3 region has 20 residues. The chain's CDR3 is CASSLGGLAPRTSNTGELFF. The DNA of the CDR3 is TGCGCCAGCAGCTTGGGTGGGCTAGCGCCTCGAACCTCGAACACCGGGGAGCTGTTTTTT.

With respect to this clone: This CDR3 is also generated by other DNA sequences in the sample. The chain carries TRBV18 and TRBJ2-2, with D uncertain. The germline V and J ends were trimmed by 2 bases and 3 bases, with 7 bases remaining between them. Germline V gives CDR1 KGHSH, CDR2 LQKENI. The CDR3 sequence is 14 residues long. DNA of the CDR3: TGTGCCAGCTCACCAGGATTTGACACCGGGGAGCTGTTTTTT. This codes for CASSPGFDTGELFF.

The V and J genes are TRBV10-1 and TRBJ1-1; TRBD1 matches at 10 bases. With V trimmed by 6 bases and J by 3 bases, 4 bases remained unmatched. The length of the CDR3 is 14 residues. CDR1 and CDR2 (germline): WNHNN, SYGVQD (reference sequence). CDR3 sequence reads: CASRAGQGDTEAFF. The CDR3 region has the DNA TGCGCCAGCAGGGCTGGACAGGGGGACACTGAAGCTTTCTTT.

This clone was observed once. The chain combines TRBV9 with TRBJ2-5; D is ambiguous. The germline CDR1 and CDR2 sequences are SGDLS and YYNGEE. The CDR3 sequence is 12 residues long. The V and J ends lost 3 bases and 3 bases respectively, with 6 bases between them. The CDR3 DNA sequence: TGTGCCAGCAGCGGATTCAAAGAGACCCAGTACTTC. Translated, it gives CASSGFKETQYF.

The CDR3 DNA sequence: TGTGCCAGCAGCTCCAGGGAGCCCGCCGGTAATTCACCCCTCCACTTT. It is translated as CASSSREPAGNSPLHF. The chain combines TRBV7-2 with TRBJ1-6; D is perhaps TRBD1 (5 bases). The CDR3 sequence is 16 residues long. With 4 bases removed from V and 6 bases from J, the gap between germline ends came to 16 bases. Germline CDR1 SGHTA, CDR2 FQGNSA. Together with reference TRBV7-2 and TRBJ1-6, the CDR3 gives the full variable domain: GAGVSQSPSNKVTEKGKDVELRCDPISGHTALYWYRQSLGQGLEFLIYFQGNSAPDKSGLPSDRFSAERTGGSVSTLTIQRTQQEDSAVYLCASSSREPAGNSPLHFGNGTRLTVT.

The CDR3 reads CASSQGHQNTGELFF. The DNA for the CDR3 is TGTGCCAGCTCCCAGGGACACCAGAACACCGGGGAGCTGTTTTTT. This rearrangement joins TRBV18 to TRBJ2-2; D perhaps matches TRBD1 (6 bases). Trimming left V 6 bases short and J 1 base short, with 12 bases between. This CDR3 is 15 amino acids long. CDR1 is KGHSH, CDR2 LQKENI, per germline.

This chain links TRBV2 with TRBJ2-2; 9 bases map to TRBD2. The length of the CDR3 is 14 residues. Trimming took 7 bases from V and 4 from J; bases not matched to a gene: 4. CDR1 and CDR2 from the germline V gene are SNHLY and FYNNEI. The CDR3 DNA reads as TGTGCCAGCAACCTAGCGGGGCCCACCGGGGAGCTGTTTTTT. It is translated as CASNLAGPTGELFF.

The chain combines TRBV7-8 with TRBJ2-7; no clear D gene. This CDR3 contains 13 residues. V was cut by 1 base and J by 7 bases, with 11 bases left in between. Germline values: CDR1 SGHVS, CDR2 FQNEAQ. CDR3 sequence: CASSLGLPTEQYF. The DNA for the CDR3 is TGTGCCAGCAGCTTAGGTCTCCCCACGGAGCAGTACTTC.

This clone has just one count. The chain employs TRBV7-2 and TRBJ2-7, with a weak D call TRBD2 (5 bases). CDR3 size: 15 residues. V was cut by 1 base and J by 0 bases, with 10 bases left in between. Germline V lookup: CDR1 SGHTA, CDR2 FQGNSA. The DNA for the CDR3 is TGTGCCAGCAGCTTAGTGAGCGGAGGCTCCTACGAGCAGTACTTC. Protein sequence: CASSLVSGGSYEQYF.

The genes are TRBV5-4 and TRBJ1-6; no reliable D call. This CDR3 region has 14 residues. The V end lost 0 bases, the J end lost 8 bases, and 9 bases lay between the germline ends. The germline gives CDR1 SGHNT, CDR2 YYREEE (reference sequence). The CDR3 is CASSLDGVYSPLHF. In nucleotides, the CDR3 is TGTGCCAGCAGCTTGGACGGGGTATATTCACCCCTCCACTTT.

The chain is built from TRBV5-1 and TRBJ2-1; the match to TRBD1 covers 8 bases. Germline V gene data show CDR1 as SGHRS and CDR2 as YFSETQ. J gave up 2 bases and V 5 bases, and 3 bases lay outside the gene matches. The CDR3 consists of 14 residues. The CDR3 DNA sequence: TGCGCCAGCAGAACAGGGGGTGCCTACAATGAGCAGTTCTTC. This translates into CASRTGGAYNEQFF.

The chain links TRBV28 to TRBJ1-1; 8 nucleotides agree with TRBD1. Germline V gene sequence: CDR1 MDHEN, CDR2 SYDVKM. V lost 8 bases to trimming and J lost 3 bases; unmatched junction nucleotides: 23. The CDR3 is 19 residues long. CDR3 sequence reads: CASGISGQAIYETDTEAFF. The CDR3 DNA follows: TGTGCCAGCGGAATTTCGGGACAGGCGATATATGAAACTGACACTGAAGCTTTCTTT.

This clone has just one count. V gene TRBV5-1 combines with J gene TRBJ2-1; 8 nucleotides match TRBD2. The junction had 19 bases not matched to a gene; V was cut back by 1 base and J by 4 bases. Germline values: CDR1 SGHRS, CDR2 YFSETQ. This CDR3 contains 20 residues. CDR3 residues: CASSLSSAGVRGRGYNEQFF. The CDR3 region has the DNA TGCGCCAGCAGCTTGTCGTCAGCGGGAGTCAGGGGACGGGGTTACAATGAGCAGTTCTTC. Complete variable domain (other parts from reference TRBV5-1 and TRBJ2-1): KAGVTQTPRYLIKTRGQQVTLSCSPISGHRSVSWYQQTPGQGLQFLFEYFSETQRNKGNFPGRFSGRQFSNSRSEMNVSTLELGDSALYLCASSLSSAGVRGRGYNEQFFGPGTRLTVL.

This rearrangement joins TRBV27 to TRBJ2-3; D uncertain. The CDR3 covers 14 residues. The V end lost 3 bases, the J end lost 2 bases, and 9 bases lay between the germline ends. CDR1 and CDR2 from the germline V gene are MNHEY and SMNVEV (reference sequence). The CDR3 sequence is CASSLKQATDTQYF. The CDR3 DNA reads as TGTGCCAGCAGTTTGAAGCAGGCCACAGATACGCAGTATTTT.